These 23 T cell receptor beta chains originate from one sample sequenced in a study of tissue T cells after allogeneic stem cell transplantation. Time point reported: mouse harvest day 14 after allogeneic transplant. Tail vein injection delivered 10^7 T-cell-depleted bone marrow cells and 10^6 splenic CD5+ T cells. Only in-frame clones appear in the TCRdb table, and some are missing; sequencing was by immunoSEQ multiplex PCR. The table shows approximately 3,000 clones, with 50% occurring only once. Sequencing input: gut tissue. Source of these receptors: a female BALB/c mouse given C57BL/6 T cells with graft-versus-host disease after an allogeneic hematopoietic cell transplant.

Points on this clone: Gene names and germline refer to mouse. The read ends 1 residue shy of where the CDR3 ends; the end is completed using the germline J gene. The same CDR3 arises from other DNA sequences in this sample as well. The chain combines TRBV26 with TRBJ1-2; D is possibly TRBD1 (5 bases). In germline, CDR1 is KGHPV, CDR2 FQNQEV (reference sequence). The V gene lost 3 bases and the J gene lost 5 bases, with 7 bases spanning the gap. The CDR3 length is 12 residues. Incomplete CDR3 DNA: TGTGCCAGCAGTCTCCGGGGGTCCGACTACACC. It yields the protein CASSLRGSDYT. The complete CDR3 reads CASSLRGSDYTF.

As regards this clone: Gene and germline names: mouse. Read data end 1 residue before the CDR3 end; the end is taken from the germline J gene. The chain has TRBV26 and TRBJ1-1; D is unresolved. CDR1 is KGHPV and CDR2 is FQNQEV in the germline V gene (reference sequence). The CDR3 has 15 residues. Trimming cost V 0 bases and J 0 bases, with 8 bases left between them. The CDR3 bases that were read are TGTGCCAGCAGTCTGTCGACCACTGCAAACACAGAAGTCTTC. Amino acid sequence: CASSLSTTANTEVF. The CDR3 in its entirety is CASSLSTTANTEVFF.

This clone came up a few times. Mouse gene names and germline throughout. The read finishes 1 residue shy of the CDR3 end, and the germline J gene is used to complete it. This rearrangement joins TRBV26 to TRBJ2-7; D gene unclear. The CDR3 is 13 amino acids. The V and J ends lost 2 bases and 6 bases respectively, with 11 bases between them. CDR1 and CDR2 (germline): KGHPV, FQNQEV (reference sequence). CDR3: CASSLPTLSEQYF. Incomplete CDR3 DNA: TGTGCCAGCAGTCTGCCGACTCTTTCTGAACAGTAC.

This clone was recorded a few times. Gene names denote mouse genes. The CDR3 end falls 1 residue outside the read, so it is completed with the germline J gene. The V gene is TRBV15, the J gene TRBJ2-1; TRBD1 agrees at 7 bases. Trimming at V came to 3 bases and at J to 6 bases, leaving 2 bases not matched to a gene. The CDR3 totals 13 residues. Germline CDR1 and CDR2: SGHND and FRSKSL. The CDR3 spells CASSFNRGAEQFF. The DNA read from the CDR3 is TGTGCCAGCAGTTTCAACAGGGGTGCTGAGCAGTTC. The whole variable domain, remainder taken from reference TRBV15 and TRBJ2-1, is DAGVTQTPRHEVAEKGQTIILKCEPVSGHNDLFWYRQTKIQGLELLSYFRSKSLMEDGGAFKDRFKAEMLNSSFSTLKIQPTEPKDSAVYLCASSFNRGAEQFFGPGTRLTVL.

This clone qualifies as large. The genes and germline here are from mouse. The read is 1 residue too short to cover the CDR3 end, so that end is filled in from the germline J gene. The V call is TRBV4, the J call TRBJ2-7; 10 nucleotides line up with TRBD2. The CDR3 length is 14 residues. V lost 4 bases to trimming and J lost 4 bases; unmatched junction nucleotides: 4. CDR1 and CDR2 (germline): LGHDT, YNNKQL (reference sequence). The CDR3 region is CASSSGTGAYEQYF. The part of the CDR3 DNA that was read is TGTGCCAGCAGCTCCGGGACTGGGGCTTATGAACAGTAC.

Worth noting for this clone: Gene names and germline refer to mouse. The read terminates 1 residue before the CDR3 end, so the remaining end is supplied by the germline J gene. J is TRBJ2-2 and V is TRBV29, with TRBD1 matching 7 bases. CDR1 is MSHET, CDR2 SYDVDS, per germline. The CDR3 has 16 residues. J was trimmed by 0 bases and V by 5 bases; bases with no gene match: 6. CDR3 amino acids: CASSPWDRPNTGQLYF. The covered CDR3 bases are TGTGCTAGCAGTCCCTGGGACAGACCAAACACCGGGCAGCTCTAC.

This clone has more than one count but fewer than ten. Gene names are mouse gene names. CDR3 region: CASSRDRYEQYF. The DNA read from the CDR3 is TGTGCCAGCAGTAGGGACAGATATGAACAGTAC. The gene calls are TRBV26 and TRBJ2-7; 7 nucleotides agree with TRBD1. The CDR3 goes on 1 residue after the read ends, and that part is filled in from the germline J gene. Germline V gives CDR1 KGHPV, CDR2 FQNQEV (reference sequence). This CDR3 region has 12 residues. The junction had 2 bases not matched to a gene; V was cut back by 5 bases and J by 4 bases.

This clone is classed as large. Mouse gene names and germline throughout. The read gets to within 1 residue of the CDR3 end, and the germline J gene fills in the rest. The V and J genes are TRBV19 and TRBJ2-7, with 12 bases aligning to TRBD2. Germline lookup yields CDR1 FNHDT and CDR2 SITEND (reference sequence). CDR3 length: 13 amino acids. V lost 5 bases and J lost 6; bases outside the gene matches: 3. The CDR3 loop reads CASRDWGGAEQYF. CDR3 DNA, as far as it was read: TGTGCCAGCAGAGACTGGGGGGGCGCTGAACAGTAC.

On this clone itself: The gene symbols are mouse symbols. The sequenced fragment ends 1 residue before the CDR3 boundary, so the rest is inferred from the germline J gene. The chain recombines TRBV26 with TRBJ1-2; D is perhaps TRBD1 (5 bases). CDR1 is KGHPV and CDR2 is FQNQEV in the germline V gene (reference sequence). Between the trimmed V and J ends, which lost 0 bases and 4 bases, there was a span of 9 bases. This CDR3 is built from 14 residues. The sequenced CDR3 bases are TGTGCCAGCAGTCTGTCAGGGGCGACCTCCGACTACACC. It is translated as CASSLSGATSDYT. The CDR3 in full is CASSLSGATSDYTF. Full variable domain (missing parts from reference TRBV26 and TRBJ1-2): NSKVIQTPRYLVKGQGQKAKMRCIPEKGHPVVFWYQQNKNNEFKFLINFQNQEVLQQIDMTEKRFSAECPSNSPCSLEIQSSEAGDSALYLCASSLSGATSDYTFGSGTRLLVI.

Comment on this clone: Here the gene names and germline are mouse. The CDR3 end is not reached by the read, which stops 1 residue before it; the germline J gene fills it in. V usage is TRBV1 and J usage is TRBJ2-2; D is uncertain. Germline V gene lookup returns CDR1 NSQYPW and CDR2 LRSPGD (reference sequence). The CDR3 runs 12 residues. The ends were cut back, 4 bases at V and 2 bases at J, with 2 bases in the middle. The DNA read from the CDR3 is TGCACCTGCAGTGGGAACACCGGGCAGCTCTAC. It codes for CTCSGNTGQLY. The whole CDR3 sequence is CTCSGNTGQLYF.

Remarks on this clone: Mouse germline and gene names are used. Incomplete CDR3 DNA: TGTGCCAGCAGTCCCGGGGGGGAAAACACCTTGTAC. It translates to CASSPGGENTLY. The entire CDR3 sequence reads CASSPGGENTLYF. The V call is TRBV26, the J call TRBJ2-4; 7 nucleotides align to TRBD2. The read ends 1 residue before the CDR3 terminus; that terminus is restored from the germline J gene. This CDR3 spans 13 amino acids. Germline V gives CDR1 KGHPV, CDR2 FQNQEV (reference sequence). Trimming removed 4 bases from V and 4 bases from J; junction bases left unmatched: 2.

As regards this clone: The gene names given are mouse names. With the read ending 1 residue before the CDR3 end, the germline J gene is used to fill in that end. The chain combines TRBV26 with TRBJ1-4, with TRBD1 as a possible D gene (5 bases). V was trimmed by 4 bases and J by 0 bases, leaving 6 bases between them. The CDR3 consists of 14 residues. Germline CDR1 and CDR2: KGHPV and FQNQEV (reference sequence). CDR3 loop: CASSRQLSNERLFF. The covered CDR3 bases are TGTGCCAGCAGTCGACAGCTTTCCAACGAAAGATTATTT.

With regard to this clone: Here the gene names and germline are mouse. The read terminates 1 residue before the CDR3 end, so the remaining end is supplied by the germline J gene. This chain joins TRBV4 and TRBJ2-7; possibly TRBD1 for D (5 bases). The CDR3 covers 13 residues. V dropped 3 bases and J dropped 2 bases, with 8 bases sitting between them. Germline-derived CDR1 and CDR2 are LGHDT and YNNKQL (reference sequence). The chain's CDR3 is CASSYLTAYEQYF. The sequenced CDR3 bases are TGTGCCAGCAGCTATTTGACAGCCTATGAACAGTAC.

Points on this clone: Mouse names are used for the genes. Coverage ceases 1 residue before the CDR3 finishes, and the germline J gene fills in the end. The chain has TRBV2 and TRBJ2-1; D assignment may be TRBD1 or TRBD2 (5 bases each). The CDR3 is made up of 14 amino acids. The V and J ends lost 2 bases and 2 bases respectively, with 7 bases between them. Germline CDR1 reads LGHNA; CDR2 reads YSYQKL. This CDR3 is CASSQPGHYAEQFF. Incomplete CDR3 DNA: TGTGCCAGCAGCCAACCGGGACACTATGCTGAGCAGTTC.

This clone occurred once. Gene names and germline refer to mouse. The read ends 1 residue before the CDR3 terminus; that terminus is restored from the germline J gene. The rearrangement uses TRBV26 and TRBJ2-3, with D unresolved. The germline V gene encodes CDR1 KGHPV and CDR2 FQNQEV (reference sequence). V lost 4 bases, J lost 1 base, and 6 bases lay in between. The CDR3 extends over 13 amino acids. The CDR3 here is CASSPTGAETLYF. The DNA read from the CDR3 is TGTGCCAGCAGTCCCACGGGTGCAGAAACGCTGTAT.

Worth noting for this clone: Any gene name here is a mouse gene name. The read comes to an end 1 residue before the CDR3 does, leaving the germline J gene to fill in the end. This chain joins TRBV24 and TRBJ2-7; 9 bases line up with TRBD2. Germline assignment: CDR1 KGHTA and CDR2 FRNEEI. The V and J ends lost 1 base and 6 bases, in that order; junction bases with no gene match: 4. The CDR3 runs 14 residues. CDR3 protein: CASSLSGGGSEQYF. The CDR3 bases that were read are TGTGCCAGCAGTCTGTCTGGGGGGGGAAGTGAACAGTAC.

This clone is categorized as medium-sized. Germline and genes here are mouse. Coverage ceases 1 residue before the CDR3 finishes, and the germline J gene fills in the end. The gene calls are TRBV2 and TRBJ1-2; D is ambiguous. This CDR3 region has 12 residues. The germline V and J ends were trimmed by 0 bases and 6 bases, with 5 bases remaining between them. The germline V gene has CDR1 LGHNA and CDR2 YSYQKL. Incomplete CDR3 DNA: TGTGCCAGCAGCCAAGACCGGGCCGACTACACC. The encoded protein is CASSQDRADYT. The full CDR3 protein is CASSQDRADYTF.

Of note for this clone: Gene names follow the mouse nomenclature. The CDR3 here is CASSFRDSNTEVFF. CDR3 DNA (partial): TGTGCCAGCAGCTTCCGGGACAGTAACACAGAAGTCTTC. This chain uses TRBV5 with TRBJ1-1; 7 bases line up with TRBD1. The CDR3 end lies 1 residue beyond the end of the read and is filled in from the germline J gene. V lost 5 bases, J lost 2 bases, and 5 bases stayed unmatched. The CDR3 runs 14 residues. Looked up from germline, CDR1 is LGHNA and CDR2 is YNLKQL (reference sequence).

For this clone: Gene and germline names: mouse. With the read ending 1 residue before the CDR3 end, the germline J gene is used to fill in that end. This chain connects TRBV31 to TRBJ1-2; perhaps TRBD1 as D (6 bases). CDR1 is GKSSPN and CDR2 is SITVG in the germline V gene. The V gene lost 0 bases and the J gene lost 1 base, with 9 bases spanning the gap. This CDR3 contains 14 residues. CDR3 in amino acids: CAWSLNRENSDYTF. Incomplete CDR3 DNA: TGTGCCTGGAGTCTTAACAGGGAAAACTCCGACTACACC.

A note on this clone: Mouse gene names and germline throughout. The CDR3 end falls 1 residue outside the read, so it is completed with the germline J gene. Within the sample, other DNA sequences also encode this same CDR3. The chain joins TRBV26 to TRBJ1-2, with a possible D match to TRBD1 (5 bases). CDR1 KGHPV and CDR2 FQNQEV come from the germline V gene (reference sequence). Between the trimmed V and J ends, which lost 4 bases and 0 bases, there was a span of 6 bases. The CDR3 is made up of 13 amino acids. CDR3 DNA (partial): TGTGCCAGCAGTCCGACAGCAAACTCCGACTACACC. Residues: CASSPTANSDYT. The complete CDR3 reads CASSPTANSDYTF.

With regard to this clone: Gene names denote mouse genes. The CDR3 end lies 1 residue beyond the end of the read and is filled in from the germline J gene. The chain employs TRBV26 and TRBJ2-7; D is perhaps TRBD1 (6 bases). The CDR3 has 12 amino acids. The V end was cut by 4 bases, the J end by 2 bases, with 6 bases between. Germline loops: CDR1 KGHPV, CDR2 FQNQEV (reference sequence). The sequenced part of the CDR3 DNA is TGTGCCAGCAGTCAGGGGGCCTATGAACAGTAC. Protein: CASSQGAYEQY. The entire CDR3 protein is CASSQGAYEQYF.

About this clone: Gene and germline names: mouse. Read data end 1 residue before the CDR3 end; the end is taken from the germline J gene. The V and J genes are TRBV26 and TRBJ2-2; 9 bases map to TRBD1. This CDR3 is 13 amino acids long. V lost 3 bases, J lost 8 bases, and 1 base stayed unmatched. In germline, CDR1 is KGHPV, CDR2 FQNQEV (reference sequence). The part of the CDR3 DNA that was read is TGTGCCAGCAGTCTCGACAGGGGGGGGCAGCTCTAC. Translating gives CASSLDRGGQLY. The full CDR3 reads CASSLDRGGQLYF.

In the case of this clone: These gene names are mouse names. Coverage ceases 1 residue before the CDR3 finishes, and the germline J gene fills in the end. The chain couples TRBV12-1 to TRBJ2-4; the D gene is possibly TRBD1 (6 bases). CDR3 length equals 12 residues. Trimming removed 3 bases from V and 5 bases from J, with 8 bases in between. The germline CDR1 and CDR2 sequences are SGHSN and HYEKVE. This CDR3 reads CASSSDRNTLYF. The CDR3 DNA, read in part, is TGTGCCAGCTCTTCGGACAGAAACACCTTGTAC.